These 18 T cell receptor beta chains were all obtained from the same sample, sequenced in a study of PD-L1 blockade in urothelial cancer. Time point defined: pretreatment peripheral blood. Using immunoSEQ multiplex PCR, the repertoire was profiled, and TCRdb retains in-frame clones only, with some absent. The data contain roughly 49,000 clones, about 86% of them singletons. Sequenced here: PBMCs, sampled around atezolizumab (anti-PD-L1) treatment. These receptors all stem from a man in his sixties with urothelial cancer.

This chain connects TRBV5-4 to TRBJ1-2, with 9 bases aligning to TRBD1. Trimming cost V 4 bases and J 6 bases; bases outside gene matches: 4. The CDR3 runs to 13 residues. CDR1 is SGHNT, CDR2 YYREEE, per germline (reference sequence). The CDR3 spells CASSPGQGNGYTF. For the CDR3, the DNA is TGTGCCAGCAGCCCGGGACAGGGAAATGGCTACACCTTC.

The chain couples TRBV23-1 to TRBJ1-2; 7 bases fit TRBD1. TRBV23-1 carries the ORF label, with uncertain function. With V trimmed by 2 bases and J by 7 bases, 7 bases remained unmatched. This CDR3 has 14 amino acids. The chain's CDR3 is CASSQLQGPGGYTF. CDR3 nucleotide sequence: TGCGCCAGCAGTCAACTACAGGGGCCAGGTGGCTACACCTTC.

The chain is built from TRBV6-6 and TRBJ2-3; 16 bases line up with TRBD2. The CDR3 is 16 residues long. CDR1 is MNHNY, CDR2 SVGAGI, per germline (reference sequence). Trimming removed 6 bases from V and 5 bases from J; junction bases left unmatched: 5. In DNA form, the CDR3 reads TGTGCCAGCAGAGGGACTAGCGGGGGGGCCCAAGATACGCAGTATTTT. Protein product: CASRGTSGGAQDTQYF.

This chain joins TRBV6-1 and TRBJ2-1; a weak D match, TRBD1 (6 bases). CDR3 length equals 14 residues. The germline CDR1 and CDR2 sequences are MNHNS and SASEGT. Trimming pared 10 bases from V and 0 bases from J, leaving 13 bases between. The CDR3: CATHRVTSYNEQFF. For the CDR3, the DNA is TGTGCCACCCACAGGGTAACCTCCTACAATGAGCAGTTCTTC.

The chain links TRBV5-1 to TRBJ2-7; TRBD2 matches 13 bases. Germline CDR1 reads SGHRS; CDR2 reads YFSETQ. This CDR3 region has 16 residues. The V gene end was trimmed by 4 bases and the J gene end by 3 bases; junction bases not matched to a gene: 7. CDR3 DNA: TGCGCCAGCAGCCTAGAAACTAGCGGGAGGGTCTACGAGCAGTACTTC. Translating it yields CASSLETSGRVYEQYF.

CDR3 sequence reads: CASSEARVDQPQHF. The CDR3 coding sequence is TGTGCCAGCAGTGAAGCCAGGGTCGATCAGCCCCAGCATTTT. The chain joins TRBV6-1 to TRBJ1-5; D may be TRBD1 (5 bases). CDR3 length equals 14 residues. Per the germline V gene, CDR1 is MNHNS and CDR2 is SASEGT. V was trimmed by 0 bases and J by 5 bases, leaving 8 bases between them.

This clone was detected a few times. The chain is built from TRBV27 and TRBJ2-7, with D perhaps matching TRBD1 (5 bases). The CDR3 totals 14 residues. V lost 5 bases to trimming and J lost 0 bases, with 11 bases between them. Germline lookup yields CDR1 MNHEY and CDR2 SMNVEV (reference sequence). CDR3 sequence: CASSKQVLSYEQYF. The CDR3 bases are TGTGCCAGCAGTAAACAGGTACTCTCCTACGAGCAGTACTTC.

V usage is TRBV30 and J usage is TRBJ2-6; D gene unclear. CDR3 size: 15 residues. The V gene lost 1 base and the J gene lost 0 bases, with 7 bases spanning the gap. Germline CDR1 is GTSNPN and CDR2 is SVGIG (reference sequence). As DNA, the CDR3 is TGTGCCTGGAGTGGAGGTTACTCTGGGGCCAACGTCCTGACTTTC. Its protein is CAWSGGYSGANVLTF.

The chain links TRBV19 to TRBJ1-5, with D possibly matching TRBD1 (5 bases). V was shortened by 6 bases and J by 4 bases, with 10 bases between the two germline ends. This CDR3 is built from 13 residues. The V gene's germline CDR1 is LNHDA and CDR2 SQIVND (reference sequence). The CDR3: CASRRDLNQPQHF. Here the CDR3 DNA reads TGTGCCAGTAGGCGGGACCTGAATCAGCCCCAGCATTTT.

The rearrangement joins TRBV14 to TRBJ2-6; D not resolved. In germline, CDR1 is SGHDN, CDR2 FVKESK. This CDR3 is 14 amino acids long. Trimming removed 8 bases from V and 0 bases from J, with 8 bases in between. The CDR3 loop reads CASGPYSGANVLTF. In nucleotides, the CDR3 is TGTGCCAGCGGGCCCTACTCTGGGGCCAACGTCCTGACTTTC.

The rearrangement links TRBV18 to TRBJ2-7; 8 bases are shared with TRBD1. CDR3 length: 14 residues. The germline V gene encodes CDR1 KGHSH and CDR2 LQKENI. V shed 6 bases and J 1 base; nucleotides not matched to a gene: 5. CDR3: CASSPTGESYEQYF. Here the CDR3 DNA reads TGTGCCAGCTCGCCGACAGGGGAATCCTACGAGCAGTACTTC. Filled out from reference TRBV18 and TRBJ2-7, the complete variable domain reads NAGVMQNPRHLVRRRGQEARLRCSPMKGHSHVYWYRQLPEEGLKFMVYLQKENIIDESGMPKERFSAEFPKEGPSILRIQQVVRGDSAAYFCASSPTGESYEQYFGPGTRLTVT.

The rearrangement uses TRBV2 and TRBJ2-7; D gene uncertain. Germline assignment: CDR1 SNHLY and CDR2 FYNNEI. V dropped 2 bases and J dropped 0 bases, with 14 bases sitting between them. The CDR3 is made up of 16 amino acids. The DNA of the CDR3 is TGTGCCAGCAGTGAAACGAGCCCGTGGGCCTCCTACGAGCAGTACTTC. It specifies CASSETSPWASYEQYF. The full variable domain, rest sourced from reference TRBV2 and TRBJ2-7, is EPEVTQTPSHQVTQMGQEVILRCVPISNHLYFYWYRQILGQKVEFLVSFYNNEISEKSEIFDDQFSVERPDGSNFTLKIRSTKLEDSAMYFCASSETSPWASYEQYFGPGTRLTVT.

This clone is a singleton in its sample. The chain uses TRBV9 and TRBJ1-2, with D possibly TRBD1 on 6 matching bases. In germline, CDR1 is SGDLS, CDR2 YYNGEE. Deletions cut 4 bases from V and 3 bases from J, with 13 bases between. The CDR3 is made up of 14 amino acids. The CDR3 sequence is CASSPSGQHYGYTF. The CDR3 bases are TGTGCCAGCAGCCCCTCCGGACAGCACTATGGCTACACCTTC. Complete variable domain (other parts from reference TRBV9 and TRBJ1-2): DSGVTQTPKHLITATGQRVTLRCSPRSGDLSVYWYQQSLDQGLQFLIQYYNGEERAKGNILERFSAQQFPDLHSELNLSSLELGDSALYFCASSPSGQHYGYTFGSGTRLTVV.

This clone has only one observation. This rearrangement joins TRBV30 to TRBJ2-7, with D possibly TRBD1 on 5 matching bases. The CDR3 runs 12 residues. Looked up from germline, CDR1 is GTSNPN and CDR2 is SVGIG (reference sequence). Between the trimmed V and J ends, which lost 3 bases and 0 bases, there was a span of 6 bases. The CDR3 loop reads CAWSDSSYEQYF. The CDR3 DNA is TGTGCCTGGAGCGACAGCTCCTACGAGCAGTACTTC.

The CDR3 sequence: CASSQTTGVYEQYF. CDR3 DNA: TGCGCCAGCAGCCAAACGACAGGGGTCTACGAGCAGTACTTC. V is TRBV5-1 and J is TRBJ2-7; TRBD1 matches 8 bases. J lost 3 bases, V lost 4 bases, and 6 bases had no gene match. The CDR3 has 14 residues. Germline V CDR1 and CDR2: SGHRS, YFSETQ.

The chain employs TRBV30 and TRBJ2-5; D is unresolved. V lost 4 bases and J lost 6, with 18 bases in between. Germline V lookup: CDR1 GTSNPN, CDR2 SVGIG (reference sequence). The CDR3 contains 14 residues. The CDR3 sequence: CAWTYPKSAQTQYF. As DNA, the CDR3 is TGTGCCTGGACGTATCCCAAGTCCGCGCAGACCCAGTACTTC.

The V call is TRBV6-5, the J call TRBJ1-2; TRBD1 aligns across 7 bases. The germline gives CDR1 MNHEY, CDR2 SVGAGI. The CDR3 is 13 amino acids. Trimming cost V 6 bases and J 4 bases; bases outside gene matches: 5. DNA of the CDR3: TGTGCCAGCAGGACCACAGGGGTCTATGGCTACACCTTC. This sequence encodes CASRTTGVYGYTF.

On this clone: An end of the junction does not agree with germline; a read error may underlie this. The genes are TRBV2 and TRBJ2-1, with D possibly TRBD1 on 5 matching bases. Germline V gene lookup returns CDR1 SNHLY and CDR2 FYNNEI. This CDR3 comprises 12 residues. In nucleotides, the CDR3 is TGTGCCAGCAGTGAAGCGCGGAAGGGGTCGGTCTTC. Translation gives CASSEARKGSVF. Using reference TRBV2 and TRBJ2-1 for the parts outside the CDR3, the full variable domain is EPEVTQTPSHQVTQMGQEVILRCVPISNHLYFYWYRQILGQKVEFLVSFYNNEISEKSEIFDDQFSVERPDGSNFTLKIRSTKLEDSAMYFCASSEARKGSVFGPGTRLTVL.